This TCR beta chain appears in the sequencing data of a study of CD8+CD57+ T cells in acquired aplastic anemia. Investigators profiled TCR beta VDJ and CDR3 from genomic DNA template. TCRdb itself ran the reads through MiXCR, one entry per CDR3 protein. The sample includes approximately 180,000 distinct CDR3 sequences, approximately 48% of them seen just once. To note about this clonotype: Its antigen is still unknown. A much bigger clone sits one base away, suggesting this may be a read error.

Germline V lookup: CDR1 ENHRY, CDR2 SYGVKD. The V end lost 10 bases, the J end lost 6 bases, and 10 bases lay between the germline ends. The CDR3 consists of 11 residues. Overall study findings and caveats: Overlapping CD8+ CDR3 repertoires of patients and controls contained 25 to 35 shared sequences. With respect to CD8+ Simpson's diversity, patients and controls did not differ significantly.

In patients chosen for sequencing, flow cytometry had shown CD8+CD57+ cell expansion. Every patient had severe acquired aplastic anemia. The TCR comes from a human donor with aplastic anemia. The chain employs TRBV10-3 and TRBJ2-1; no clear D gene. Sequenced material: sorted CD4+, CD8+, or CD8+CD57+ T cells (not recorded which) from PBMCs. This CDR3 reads CATRRCNEQFF. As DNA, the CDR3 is TGTGCCACCCGTCGGTGCAATGAGCAGTTCTTC.